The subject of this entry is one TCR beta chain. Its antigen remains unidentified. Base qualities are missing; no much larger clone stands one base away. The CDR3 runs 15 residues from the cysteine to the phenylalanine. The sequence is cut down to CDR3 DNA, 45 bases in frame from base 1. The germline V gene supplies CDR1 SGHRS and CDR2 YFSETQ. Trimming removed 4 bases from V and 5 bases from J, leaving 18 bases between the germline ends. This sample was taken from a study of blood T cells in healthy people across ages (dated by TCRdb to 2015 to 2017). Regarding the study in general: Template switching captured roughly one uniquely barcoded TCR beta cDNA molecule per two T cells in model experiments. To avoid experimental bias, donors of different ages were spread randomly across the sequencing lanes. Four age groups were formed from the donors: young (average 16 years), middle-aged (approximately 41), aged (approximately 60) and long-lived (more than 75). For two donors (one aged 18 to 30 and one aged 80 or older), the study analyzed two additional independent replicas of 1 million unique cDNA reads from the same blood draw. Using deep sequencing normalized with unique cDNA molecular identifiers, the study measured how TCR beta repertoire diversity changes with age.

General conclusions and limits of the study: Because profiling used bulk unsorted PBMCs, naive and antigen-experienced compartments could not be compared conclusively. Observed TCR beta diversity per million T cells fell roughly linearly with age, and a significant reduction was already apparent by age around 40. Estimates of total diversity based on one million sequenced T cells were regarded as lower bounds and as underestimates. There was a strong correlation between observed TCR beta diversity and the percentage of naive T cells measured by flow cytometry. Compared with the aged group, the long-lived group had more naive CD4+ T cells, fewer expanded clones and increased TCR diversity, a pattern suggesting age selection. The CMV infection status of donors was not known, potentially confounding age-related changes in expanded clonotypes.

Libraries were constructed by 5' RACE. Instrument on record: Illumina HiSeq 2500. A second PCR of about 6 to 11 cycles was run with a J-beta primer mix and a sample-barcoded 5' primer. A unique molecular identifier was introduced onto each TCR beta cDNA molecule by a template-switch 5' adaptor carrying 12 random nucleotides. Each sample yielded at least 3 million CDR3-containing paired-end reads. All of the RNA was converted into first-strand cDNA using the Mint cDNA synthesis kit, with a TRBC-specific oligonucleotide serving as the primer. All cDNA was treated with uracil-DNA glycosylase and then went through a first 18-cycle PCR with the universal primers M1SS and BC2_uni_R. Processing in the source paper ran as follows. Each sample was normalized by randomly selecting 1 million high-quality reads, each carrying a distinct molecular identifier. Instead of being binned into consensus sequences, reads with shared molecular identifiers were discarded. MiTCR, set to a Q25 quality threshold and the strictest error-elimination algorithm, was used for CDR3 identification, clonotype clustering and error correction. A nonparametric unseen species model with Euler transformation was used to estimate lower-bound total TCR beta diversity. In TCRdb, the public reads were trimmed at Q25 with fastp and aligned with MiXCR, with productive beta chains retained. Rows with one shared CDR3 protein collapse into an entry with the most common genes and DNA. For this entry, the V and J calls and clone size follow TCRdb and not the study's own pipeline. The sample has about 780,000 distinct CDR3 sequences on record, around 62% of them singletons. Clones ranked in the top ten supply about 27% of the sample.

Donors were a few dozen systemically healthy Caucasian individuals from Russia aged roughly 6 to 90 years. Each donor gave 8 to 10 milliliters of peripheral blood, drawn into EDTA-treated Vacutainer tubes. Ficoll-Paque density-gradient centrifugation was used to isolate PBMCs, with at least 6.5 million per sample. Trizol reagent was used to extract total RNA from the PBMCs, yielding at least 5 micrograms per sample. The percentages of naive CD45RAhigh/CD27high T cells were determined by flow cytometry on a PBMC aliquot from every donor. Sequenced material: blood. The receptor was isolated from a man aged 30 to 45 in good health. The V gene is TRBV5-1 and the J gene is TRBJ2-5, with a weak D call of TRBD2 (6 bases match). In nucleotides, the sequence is TGCGCCAGCAGCACGAACTCCGGGAGAGGGGAGACCCAGTACTTC. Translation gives CASSTNSGRGETQYF.